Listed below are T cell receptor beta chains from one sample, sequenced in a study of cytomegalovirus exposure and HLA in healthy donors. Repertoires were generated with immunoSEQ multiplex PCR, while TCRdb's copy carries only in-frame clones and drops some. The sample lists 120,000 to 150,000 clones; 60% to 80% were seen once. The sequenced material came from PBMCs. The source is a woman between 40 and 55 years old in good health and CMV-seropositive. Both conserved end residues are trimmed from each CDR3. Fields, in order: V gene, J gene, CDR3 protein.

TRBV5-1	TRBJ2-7	ASSSTGGSYEQY
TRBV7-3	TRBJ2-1	ASSSGLADNEQF
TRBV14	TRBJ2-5	ASSHSETQY
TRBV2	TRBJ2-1	ASSPPGGRGNRNEQF
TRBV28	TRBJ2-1	ASSGQERSYNEQF
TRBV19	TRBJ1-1	ASSPGTRQNTEAF
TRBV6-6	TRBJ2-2	ASSSLDTGELF
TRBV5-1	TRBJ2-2	ASSWGTSGGITKSNTGELF
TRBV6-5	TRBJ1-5	ASSATGAYQPQH
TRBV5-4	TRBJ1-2	ASSLVQSPNNGYT
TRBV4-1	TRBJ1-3	ASSQEGAGGNTIY
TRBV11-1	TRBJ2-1	ASSWTGTVSYNEQF
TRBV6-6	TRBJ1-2	ASSPPQGGHGYT
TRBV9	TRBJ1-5	ASPGGNNQPQH
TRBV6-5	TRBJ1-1	ASMRLGNTEAF
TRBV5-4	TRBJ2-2	ASSLDLANIGELF
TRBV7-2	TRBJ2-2	ASSFARGTGGPNTGELF
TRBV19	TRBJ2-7	ASSIQKGAFFYEQY
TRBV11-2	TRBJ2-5	ASSASRGSVETQY
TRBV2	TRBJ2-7	ASKGTGEQY
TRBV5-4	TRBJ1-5	ASSLDHNQPQH
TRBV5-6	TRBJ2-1	ASRPPQPGNGNEQF
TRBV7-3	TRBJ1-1	ASSNGGVDTEAF
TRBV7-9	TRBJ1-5	ASSVGQGQPQH
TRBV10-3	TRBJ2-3	AISDRGDTDTQY
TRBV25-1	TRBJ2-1	ASSVSLGTSGNNEQF
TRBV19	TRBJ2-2	ASCASLLDRRNTGELF
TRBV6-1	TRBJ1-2	ASSEALGSGYGYT
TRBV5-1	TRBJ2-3	ASSLIGGPDTQY
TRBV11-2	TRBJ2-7	ASSPQGVYEQY
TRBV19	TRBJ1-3	ASRTGSSGNTIY
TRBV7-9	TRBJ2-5	ASSGWTGAEETQY
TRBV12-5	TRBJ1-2	ASGLETGTGGYT
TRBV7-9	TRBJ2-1	ASSPRGGRSYNEQF
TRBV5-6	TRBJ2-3	ASSSLTSGGPISTDTQY
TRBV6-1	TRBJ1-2	ASSELGQGTGYT
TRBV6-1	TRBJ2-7	ASQTDISYYEQY
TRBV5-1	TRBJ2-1	ASRSQGSYNEQF
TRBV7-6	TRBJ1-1	ASSLGQGVTEAF
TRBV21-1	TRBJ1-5	ASPLPRTADSNQPQH
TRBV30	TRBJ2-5	AWSLGGTAQETQY
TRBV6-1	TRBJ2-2	ASSPLNTGELF
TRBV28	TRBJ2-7	ASRKAQGSAYEQY
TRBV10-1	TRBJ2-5	ASSETSGAVETQY
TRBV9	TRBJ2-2	ASSVGHSNTGELF
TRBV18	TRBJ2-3	ASSPPGGRDSTDTQY
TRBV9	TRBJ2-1	ASSSPLDPYNEQF
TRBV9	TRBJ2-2	ASSVGGALGYTGELF
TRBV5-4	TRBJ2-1	ASSWGTASYNEQF
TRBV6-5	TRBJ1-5	ASSLRDSYQPQH
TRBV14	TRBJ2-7	ASSQGLSGEVYEQY